This passage covers 5 T cell receptor beta chains from one sample sequenced in a study of shared clonotypes between healthy human individuals. Here immunoSEQ multiplex PCR was the method, and the copy in TCRdb shows in-frame clones only, minus some. The data contain some 1,400,000 clones, 95% to 97% of them singletons. Sample: naive CD4+ T cells sorted from blood. Indicated subset: CD45RA+ positively selected. The receptors shown here come from a man aged 25 to 45 in good health.

This clone has just one count. The chain is built from TRBV9 and TRBJ1-1; 7 nucleotides match TRBD1. The CDR3 extends over 16 amino acids. CDR1 is SGDLS, CDR2 YYNGEE, per germline. V lost 0 bases, J lost 1 base, and 6 bases stayed unmatched. CDR3: CASSVEPSGGNTEAFF. The DNA for the CDR3 is TGTGCCAGCAGCGTAGAACCCTCAGGGGGGAACACTGAAGCTTTCTTT.

V gene TRBV5-1 combines with J gene TRBJ2-5; a possible D gene is TRBD1 (6 bases). Judging by the DNA end, TRBJ2-7 fits better; the J call may be wrong. Germline CDR1 is SGHRS and CDR2 is YFSETQ. CDR3 size: 14 residues. The CDR3 region is CASSLEGTKYEQYF. Written as DNA, the CDR3 is TGCGCCAGCAGCTTGGAAGGGACAAAGTACGAGCAGTACTTC.

This chain's CDR3 is CASRDQGVGTGELFF. DNA for the CDR3: TGTGCCAGCAGGGACCAGGGGGTGGGGACCGGGGAGCTGTTTTTT. This chain links TRBV2 with TRBJ2-2; TRBD1 matches at 7 bases. Germline V gene data show CDR1 as SNHLY and CDR2 as FYNNEI. The CDR3 is 15 amino acids. Losses at the gene ends were 6 bases for V and 5 bases for J; bases not matched to a gene: 9.

A single count supports this clone. This chain uses TRBV6-1 with TRBJ1-5; TRBD1 matches at 7 bases. J was trimmed by 9 bases and V by 3 bases; bases with no gene match: 8. Germline CDR1 MNHNS, CDR2 SASEGT. The CDR3 totals 14 residues. This CDR3 reads CASSEVGGWPPQHF. CDR3 coding DNA: TGTGCCAGCAGTGAGGTAGGGGGCTGGCCGCCCCAGCATTTT.

The V and J genes are TRBV4-1 and TRBJ2-7; the match to TRBD2 covers 14 bases. This CDR3 is 17 amino acids long. Trimming at V came to 0 bases and at J to 4 bases, leaving 5 bases not matched to a gene. Germline V lookup: CDR1 MGHRA, CDR2 YSYEKL. The CDR3 DNA reads as TGCGCCAGCAGCCAAGATCACGGACTAGCGGGAGGATACGAGCAGTACTTC. Amino acid sequence: CASSQDHGLAGGYEQYF.